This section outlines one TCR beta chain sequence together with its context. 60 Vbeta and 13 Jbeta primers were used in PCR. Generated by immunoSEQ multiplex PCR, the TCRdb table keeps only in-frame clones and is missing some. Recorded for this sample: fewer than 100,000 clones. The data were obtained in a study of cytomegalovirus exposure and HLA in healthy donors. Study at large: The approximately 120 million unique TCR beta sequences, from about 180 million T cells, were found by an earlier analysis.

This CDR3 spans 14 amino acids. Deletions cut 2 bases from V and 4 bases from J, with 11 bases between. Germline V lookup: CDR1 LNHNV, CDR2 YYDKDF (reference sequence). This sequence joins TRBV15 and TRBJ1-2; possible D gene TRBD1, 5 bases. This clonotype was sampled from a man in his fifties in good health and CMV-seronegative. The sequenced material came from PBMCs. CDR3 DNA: TGTGCCACCAGCAGAACCGGGACTGTCTATGGCTACACCTTC. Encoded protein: CATSRTGTVYGYTF.